Below, 22 T cell receptor beta chains from the same sample are listed, as sequenced in a study of technical replicates of blood from several donors. The repertoire was sequenced with immunoSEQ multiplex PCR; TCRdb's copy has only in-frame clones and lacks some. Of 95,000 to 100,000 clones in the sample, 96% are singletons; the top ten hold 0.2% to 0.25%. The sequenced sample consisted of T cells isolated from PBMCs. These receptors all come from a human donor in good health.

The chain couples TRBV2 to TRBJ2-1; D gene unclear. With 11 bases removed from V and 0 bases from J, the gap between germline ends came to 14 bases. The V gene's germline CDR1 is SNHLY and CDR2 FYNNEI. CDR3 size: 14 residues. In DNA, the CDR3 is TGTGCCGAGCATGGGCAGAGCTCCTACAATGAGCAGTTCTTC. Translation: CAEHGQSSYNEQFF. The full variable domain, completed using reference TRBV2 and TRBJ2-1, is EPEVTQTPSHQVTQMGQEVILRCVPISNHLYFYWYRQILGQKVEFLVSFYNNEISEKSEIFDDQFSVERPDGSNFTLKIRSTKLEDSAMYFCAEHGQSSYNEQFFGPGTRLTVL.

The CDR3 protein is CASSWVTSGTGGEQFF. In DNA form, the CDR3 reads TGTGCCAGCAGCTGGGTGACTAGCGGGACGGGAGGTGAGCAGTTCTTC. The chain links TRBV9 to TRBJ2-1, with 11 bases aligning to TRBD2. Germline CDR1 and CDR2: SGDLS and YYNGEE. With V trimmed by 4 bases and J by 9 bases, 12 bases remained unmatched. The length of the CDR3 is 16 residues.

The count of this clone is one. The V call is TRBV6-6, the J call TRBJ2-1; no clear D. CDR1 and CDR2 (germline): MNHNY, SVGAGI (reference sequence). Trimming stripped 6 bases from V and 8 bases from J, with 8 bases between. The CDR3 consists of 11 residues. CDR3 loop: CASSPYDEQFF. As DNA, the CDR3 is TGTGCCAGCAGCCCCTATGATGAGCAGTTCTTC.

The chain couples TRBV4-1 to TRBJ1-1; no clear D gene. Trimming removed 4 bases at V and 1 base at J, with 19 bases between. Germline V lookup: CDR1 MGHRA, CDR2 YSYEKL. The CDR3 length is 17 residues. CDR3 loop: CASSLLPPPSWNTEAFF. The CDR3, as DNA: TGCGCCAGCAGCCTACTACCCCCACCGAGTTGGAACACTGAAGCTTTCTTT.

J is TRBJ2-5 and V is TRBV15, with a weak D call TRBD1 (6 bases). This CDR3 spans 16 amino acids. V was trimmed by 3 bases and J by 3 bases, leaving 17 bases between them. Germline V gene data show CDR1 as LNHNV and CDR2 as YYDKDF (reference sequence). The CDR3, as DNA: TGTGCCACCAGCAGCCATCCCGGGACAACAGAAGAGACCCAGTACTTC. Its protein product is CATSSHPGTTEETQYF. Full variable domain (remainder filled in from reference TRBV15 and TRBJ2-5): DAMVIQNPRYQVTQFGKPVTLSCSQTLNHNVMYWYQQKSSQAPKLLFHYYDKDFNNEADTPDNFQSRRPNTSFCFLDIRSPGLGDTAMYLCATSSHPGTTEETQYFGPGTRLLVL.

V is TRBV4-1 and J is TRBJ2-2; perhaps TRBD2 as D (7 bases). V lost 4 bases and J lost 0, with 15 bases in between. The CDR3 runs to 17 residues. Germline V gene lookup returns CDR1 MGHRA and CDR2 YSYEKL. In nucleotides, the CDR3 is TGCGCCAGCAGCCGTGGGGGGGGGCCCTCGAACACCGGGGAGCTGTTTTTT. Its protein product is CASSRGGGPSNTGELFF.

The rearrangement joins TRBV5-4 to TRBJ2-3; unclear D gene. The V gene lost 3 bases and the J gene lost 5 bases, with 10 bases spanning the gap. Germline V gene data show CDR1 as SGHNT and CDR2 as YYREEE (reference sequence). The CDR3 totals 13 residues. The CDR3 loop is CASSSEIRDTQYF. The CDR3 nucleotides are TGTGCCAGCAGCTCGGAGATCCGAGATACGCAGTATTTT.

The V gene is TRBV5-1, the J gene TRBJ2-3; 7 bases match TRBD2. CDR3 size: 16 residues. From germline, CDR1 is SGHRS and CDR2 YFSETQ. Trimming removed 0 bases from V and 4 bases from J; junction bases left unmatched: 8. The CDR3 sequence is CASSLDPGGVSDTQYF. The CDR3 nucleotides are TGCGCCAGCAGCTTGGACCCGGGGGGTGTGTCAGATACGCAGTATTTT.

This clone was found a few times. The chain employs TRBV7-9 and TRBJ2-7, with 14 bases fitting TRBD2. The CDR3 is 19 residues long. Germline-derived CDR1 and CDR2 are SEHNR and FQNEAQ (reference sequence). The junction had 14 bases not matched to a gene; V was cut back by 1 base and J by 6 bases. CDR3 DNA: TGTGCCAGCAGCTTAGTGGGACTAGCGGGAGCTAATCTAAGACTCGAGCAGTACTTC. Its protein product is CASSLVGLAGANLRLEQYF. Variable domain in full (rest from reference TRBV7-9 and TRBJ2-7): DTGVSQNPRHKITKRGQNVTFRCDPISEHNRLYWYRQTLGQGPEFLTYFQNEAQLEKSRLLSDRFSAERPKGSFSTLEIQRTEQGDSAMYLCASSLVGLAGANLRLEQYFGPGTRLTVT.

CDR3 residues: CASSFPGSTEAFF. CDR3 nucleotides: TGCGCCAGCAGCTTCCCGGGTAGCACTGAAGCTTTCTTT. The chain couples TRBV5-1 to TRBJ1-1; D not resolved. The ends were cut back, 2 bases at V and 4 bases at J, with 9 bases in the middle. The germline CDR1 and CDR2 sequences are SGHRS and YFSETQ. This CDR3 has 13 amino acids. Together with reference TRBV5-1 and TRBJ1-1, the CDR3 gives the full variable domain: KAGVTQTPRYLIKTRGQQVTLSCSPISGHRSVSWYQQTPGQGLQFLFEYFSETQRNKGNFPGRFSGRQFSNSRSEMNVSTLELGDSALYLCASSFPGSTEAFFGQGTRLTVV.

This clone was counted a single time. The chain combines TRBV7-6 with TRBJ2-7; 11 bases align to TRBD2. The CDR3 runs to 15 residues. V lost 5 bases and J lost 3; bases outside the gene matches: 6. From germline, CDR1 is SGHVS and CDR2 FNYEAQ. Written as DNA, the CDR3 is TGTGCCAGCAGCCGGGGGGGACTAGCGGACTACGAGCAGTACTTC. It specifies CASSRGGLADYEQYF.

The chain couples TRBV6-6 to TRBJ2-1; 7 bases line up with TRBD2. The germline gives CDR1 MNHNY, CDR2 SVGAGI (reference sequence). V lost 2 bases, J lost 3 bases, and 1 base stayed unmatched. CDR3 length: 14 residues. CDR3 sequence reads: CASSYGGVYNEQFF. The CDR3 nucleotides read TGTGCCAGCAGTTACGGGGGGGTCTACAATGAGCAGTTCTTC.

The genes are TRBV27 and TRBJ2-7; 9 nucleotides align to TRBD1. Unmatched junction bases numbered 4, after V lost 0 bases and J lost 10 bases. This CDR3 is built from 13 residues. Looked up from germline, CDR1 is MNHEY and CDR2 is SMNVEV (reference sequence). The CDR3 sequence is CASSLSSDRGQYF. CDR3 DNA: TGTGCCAGCAGTTTATCCTCGGACAGGGGTCAGTACTTC.

This sequence joins TRBV29-1 and TRBJ1-2; D is perhaps TRBD1 (5 bases). Germline values: CDR1 SQVTM, CDR2 ANQGSEA. The V end lost 4 bases, the J end lost 4 bases, and 7 bases lay between the germline ends. CDR3 size: 11 residues. The CDR3 DNA is TGCAGCGTTGGACAGTCCTATGGCTACACCTTC. The encoded protein is CSVGQSYGYTF.

This rearrangement joins TRBV5-1 to TRBJ2-3; 8 positions agree with TRBD1. The ends lost 1 base at V and 3 bases at J; junction bases unmatched: 4. Germline-derived CDR1 and CDR2 are SGHRS and YFSETQ. The CDR3 consists of 15 residues. CDR3 in amino acids: CASSLRQGMTDTQYF. As DNA, the CDR3 is TGCGCCAGCAGCTTGAGACAGGGGATGACAGATACGCAGTATTTT. The complete variable domain, with remaining parts taken from reference TRBV5-1 and TRBJ2-3, reads KAGVTQTPRYLIKTRGQQVTLSCSPISGHRSVSWYQQTPGQGLQFLFEYFSETQRNKGNFPGRFSGRQFSNSRSEMNVSTLELGDSALYLCASSLRQGMTDTQYFGPGTRLTVL.

This clone was seen a single time. This chain links TRBV15 with TRBJ2-1; TRBD2 matches 14 bases. The V gene's germline CDR1 is LNHNV and CDR2 YYDKDF (reference sequence). The trim removed 4 bases at V and 9 bases at J, leaving 17 bases unmatched. The CDR3 totals 19 residues. The CDR3 region has the DNA TGTGCCACCAGCACCCAGACTAGCGGGAGGGCGTTATTTACGGGTGAGCAGTTCTTC. This gives the protein CATSTQTSGRALFTGEQFF.

J is TRBJ2-7 and V is TRBV28; 11 bases are a match to TRBD2. The CDR3 contains 24 residues. With V trimmed by 3 bases and J by 0 bases, 28 bases remained unmatched. From germline, CDR1 is MDHEN and CDR2 SYDVKM. DNA for the CDR3: TGTGCCAGCAGTTTTTCAGGGGTAGCGTTTAGCGGGAGGGATAGACACCTAAGCTCCTACGAGCAGTACTTC. Protein sequence: CASSFSGVAFSGRDRHLSSYEQYF. Looking up the rest from reference TRBV28 and TRBJ2-7 gives the full variable domain: DVKVTQSSRYLVKRTGEKVFLECVQDMDHENMFWYRQDPGLGLRLIYFSYDVKMKEKGDIPEGYSVSREKKERFSLILESASTNQTSMYLCASSFSGVAFSGRDRHLSSYEQYFGPGTRLTVT.

This sequence joins TRBV11-2 and TRBJ1-1, with 11 bases that match TRBD1. Germline V gene data show CDR1 as SGHAT and CDR2 as FQNNGV. The ends lost 5 bases at V and 6 bases at J; junction bases unmatched: 11. The CDR3 spans 16 residues. CDR3 residues: CASSKKGQGGRSEAFF. The CDR3 nucleotides are TGTGCCAGCAGCAAAAAGGGACAGGGGGGGAGGTCTGAAGCTTTCTTT.

This clone was seen just once. The chain carries TRBV30 and TRBJ2-1, with a tentative D call TRBD1 (6 bases). CDR3 size: 12 residues. V was pared by 4 bases and J by 7 bases, with 11 bases between. Germline CDR1 GTSNPN, CDR2 SVGIG (reference sequence). CDR3 protein: CAWNPQGNEQFF. CDR3 in DNA: TGTGCCTGGAACCCACAGGGAAATGAGCAGTTCTTC.

This sequence joins TRBV25-1 and TRBJ2-1; maybe TRBD2 (6 bases). CDR3 length: 13 residues. The V and J ends lost 4 bases and 3 bases respectively, with 7 bases between them. Germline assignment: CDR1 MGHDK and CDR2 SYGVNS. The CDR3 DNA is TGTGCCAGCAGTGCCGGGGGCTACAATGAGCAGTTCTTC. It specifies CASSAGGYNEQFF.

This chain joins TRBV15 and TRBJ2-1, with 10 bases lining up with TRBD2. The V gene end was trimmed by 2 bases and the J gene end by 1 base; junction bases not matched to a gene: 8. This CDR3 is built from 18 residues. Per the germline V gene, CDR1 is LNHNV and CDR2 is YYDKDF (reference sequence). CDR3 residues: CATSRSRLAGTSYNEQFF. CDR3 bases: TGTGCCACCAGCAGATCCAGACTAGCGGGTACGTCCTACAATGAGCAGTTCTTC. The variable domain in full, with the rest retrieved from reference TRBV15 and TRBJ2-1, is DAMVIQNPRYQVTQFGKPVTLSCSQTLNHNVMYWYQQKSSQAPKLLFHYYDKDFNNEADTPDNFQSRRPNTSFCFLDIRSPGLGDTAMYLCATSRSRLAGTSYNEQFFGPGTRLTVL.

The genes are TRBV7-9 and TRBJ2-7; D might be TRBD2 (6 bases). The CDR3 length is 18 residues. CDR1 is SEHNR, CDR2 FQNEAQ, per germline (reference sequence). V was trimmed by 4 bases and J by 3 bases, leaving 25 bases between them. As DNA, the CDR3 is TGTGCCAGCAGCTGGGGGGTCGATCGTTGGACTCCGGACTACGAGCAGTACTTC. Amino acid sequence: CASSWGVDRWTPDYEQYF.